This TCR beta chain was recovered during a study of shared clonotypes between healthy human individuals. Study-wide results and caveats: Exclusively blood specimens were collected; tissue repertoires likely differ.

Unsorted PBMCs provided DNA that was sequenced on ten immunoSEQ deep assay plates. Here immunoSEQ multiplex PCR was the method, and the copy in TCRdb shows in-frame clones only, minus some. This sample has a few hundred thousand clones; roughly 79% occur once, and the top ten carry more than 10%. The CDR3 runs to 15 residues. Germline V CDR1 and CDR2: SGHAT, FQNNGV. V gave up 5 bases and J gave up 6 bases; unmatched junction bases: 12. Those who donated were healthy HIV-negative adults, with no recent acute infections or vaccinations reported. Caucasian adults residing in Nashville, Tennessee made up all the donors. This clone has just a few counts. The antigen is not known.

The sample consisted of PBMCs. The clonotype was recovered from a woman aged 40-49 years in good health. Some clones in this sample may be carry-over from other donors' samples. The rearrangement uses TRBV11-2 and TRBJ1-1; 7 bases are shared with TRBD1. In DNA, the CDR3 is TGTGCCAGCAGCGGAGGGGGCGGGTGGTACGCTGAAGCTTTCTTT. Translating it yields CASSGGGGWYAEAFF.